A single sample is the source of the 19 T cell receptor beta chains below, sequenced in a study of CXCR3-negative and CXCR3-positive naive CD8 T cells. The study's findings and limits: Compared with CXCR3-negative naive cells, CXCR3-positive naive cells showed more hydrophobic TRB CDR3s.

No cognate antigen is known for these TCRs. The TRB cDNA libraries were prepared by 5' RACE with UMI labels. TCRdb derives one entry per CDR3 protein from the 5' RACE reads, leaving out DNA. The sample includes nearly 90,000 distinct CDR3 sequences. Sample: naive CXCR3+ CD8+ T cells from blood. Subset of the sample: CD45RO-CCR7+CD27+CD95- naive CD8+ T cells expressing CXCR3 (TNR3+). All receptors come from a human donor in good health. Some clones in this sample may be carry-over from other donors' samples.

V is TRBV29-1 and J is TRBJ2-7; TCRdb gives TRBD1 as the D gene, but with no DNA this cannot be confirmed. The CDR3 loop spans 13 amino acids. Germline values: CDR1 SQVTM, CDR2 ANQGSEA. The CDR3 is CSVRDRASYEQYF.

The CDR3 reads CASSSDIQSYGYTF. The chain links TRBV7-9 to TRBJ1-2; the TCRdb D gene call, TRBD1, has no DNA to confirm it. From germline, CDR1 is SEHNR and CDR2 FQNEAQ (reference sequence). This CDR3 is built from 14 residues.

The chain employs TRBV30 and TRBJ1-1. CDR1 is GTSNPN, CDR2 SVGIG, per germline (reference sequence). The CDR3 is 12 amino acids. The CDR3 loop is CAWRLAGTEAFF.

The V and J genes are TRBV6-6 and TRBJ1-1. CDR1 is MNHNY, CDR2 SVGAGI, per germline (reference sequence). This CDR3 comprises 14 residues. The CDR3 is CASTLSSLNTEAFF.

This chain links TRBV20-1 with TRBJ1-5; without DNA, the TCRdb call of TRBD1 cannot be checked. The CDR3 covers 15 residues. In germline, CDR1 is DFQATT, CDR2 SNEGSKA (reference sequence). The CDR3 spells CSAADRPYSNQPQHF.

The chain employs TRBV27 and TRBJ2-1. Germline V gene data show CDR1 as MNHEY and CDR2 as SMNVEV (reference sequence). The CDR3 totals 14 residues. CDR3 in amino acids: CASSLPDPDNEQFF.

The chain combines TRBV11-2 with TRBJ2-7; TCRdb's assignment of TRBD1 cannot be checked, as there is no DNA. The germline V gene encodes CDR1 SGHAT and CDR2 FQNNGV. This CDR3 contains 15 residues. CDR3 protein: CASSFKGQGAREQYF.

The chain combines TRBV3-1 with TRBJ1-5; checking the TCRdb D call of TRBD1 is not possible without DNA. In germline, CDR1 is LGHDT, CDR2 YNNKEL (reference sequence). This CDR3 spans 17 amino acids. The CDR3 spells CASSHPGHGHSNQPQHF.

This sequence joins TRBV6-4 and TRBJ1-2; lacking DNA, the TRBD1 call made by TCRdb goes unchecked. The V gene's germline CDR1 is MRHNA and CDR2 SNTAGT. The CDR3 has 13 amino acids. The CDR3 loop is CASSDSTGGGYTF.

The chain is built from TRBV14 and TRBJ2-7. Germline CDR1 SGHDN, CDR2 FVKESK. The length of the CDR3 is 13 residues. CDR3 sequence: CASRHRASYEQYF.

The rearrangement joins TRBV23-1 to TRBJ2-2; as DNA is missing, the TRBD1 call by TCRdb cannot be tested. TRBV23-1 is flagged as an ORF with uncertain function. This CDR3 contains 19 residues. The CDR3 sequence is CASSLLGQGATPNTGELFF.

This chain links TRBV12-3 or TRBV12-4 with TRBJ2-3; TCRdb's D call, TRBD2, is unchecked because there is no DNA. The CDR3 loop spans 15 amino acids. The CDR3 sequence: CASSLGASVSDTQYF.

The chain employs TRBV12-3 or TRBV12-4 and TRBJ2-5; TCRdb calls TRBD1, which cannot be checked without DNA. The length of the CDR3 is 15 residues. The CDR3 here is CASSETGLHQETQYF.

The chain has TRBV5-1 and TRBJ1-1. Germline assignment: CDR1 SGHRS and CDR2 YFSETQ. The CDR3 is 12 amino acids. This CDR3 is CASSLGTTEAFF.

This chain connects TRBV9 to TRBJ2-1; there is no DNA to check the TCRdb D call of TRBD1. Germline lookup yields CDR1 SGDLS and CDR2 YYNGEE. The CDR3 has 15 amino acids. CDR3 sequence: CASSVGGTSYNEQFF.

This chain links TRBV5-1 with TRBJ2-1; TCRdb picks TRBD2, but there is no DNA to check that call. From germline, CDR1 is SGHRS and CDR2 YFSETQ. This CDR3 has 15 residues. The CDR3 region is CASSLPRESYNEQFF.

J is TRBJ2-1 and V is TRBV28. Germline V gene lookup returns CDR1 MDHEN and CDR2 SYDVKM. The CDR3 runs 14 residues. The chain's CDR3 is CASTDAATYNEQFF.

The chain employs TRBV28 and TRBJ2-7; absent DNA, TCRdb's TRBD1 call cannot be checked. This CDR3 has 14 residues. CDR1 and CDR2 from the germline V gene are MDHEN and SYDVKM. CDR3 region: CASSPAGGSYEQYF.

V gene TRBV4-1 combines with J gene TRBJ2-1; TCRdb selects TRBD2, and the lack of DNA leaves this call unchecked. Germline values: CDR1 MGHRA, CDR2 YSYEKL. This CDR3 region has 15 residues. CDR3 loop: CASSQPPSGDNEQFF.